The 19 T cell receptor beta chains reported below all come from one sample, sequenced in a study of CD8 T cells in ankylosing spondylitis. Study outcomes and limitations: Made up of about eight highly homologous variants, a TCR beta motif appeared characteristic of ankylosing spondylitis blood.

Antigens of these TCRs are unknown. MiXCR, run by TCRdb on the 5' RACE reads, gives a single entry per CDR3 protein. The sample lists a few hundred thousand distinct CDR3 sequences; 7.5% to 9% were seen once. Sequencing used blood, either unsorted or a sorted T cell fraction (not recorded which). Receptors were obtained from a male donor with ankylosing spondylitis.

This clonotype appeared many times. The rearrangement uses TRBV18 and TRBJ2-1, with TRBD2 matching over 9 bases. The germline V gene encodes CDR1 KGHSH and CDR2 LQKENI. V shed 0 bases, J shed 6 bases, and the junction held 3 bases outside the gene matches. There are 15 residues in the CDR3. The CDR3 region has the DNA TGTGCCAGCTCACCACCGGGACTAGCTTTCAATGAGCAGTTCTTC. This sequence encodes CASSPPGLAFNEQFF. The full variable domain, its missing parts supplied by reference TRBV18 and TRBJ2-1, is NAGVMQNPRHLVRRRGQEARLRCSPMKGHSHVYWYRQLPEEGLKFMVYLQKENIIDESGMPKERFSAEFPKEGPSILRIQQVVRGDSAAYFCASSPPGLAFNEQFFGPGTRLTVL.

The rearrangement joins TRBV15 to TRBJ1-2, with a possible D match to TRBD1 (5 bases). V lost 0 bases to trimming and J lost 6 bases, with 20 bases between them. The CDR3 length is 17 residues. Per the germline V gene, CDR1 is LNHNV and CDR2 is YYDKDF (reference sequence). CDR3 in amino acids: CATSRDIRSETVDGYTF. The CDR3 nucleotides are TGTGCCACCAGCAGAGATATACGATCGGAGACAGTTGATGGCTACACCTTC.

This clonotype was seen repeatedly, ten times or more. The rearrangement uses TRBV29-1 and TRBJ2-7; 13 bases align to TRBD2. The CDR3 is made up of 15 amino acids. Losses at the gene ends were 6 bases for V and 2 bases for J; bases not matched to a gene: 7. Germline values: CDR1 SQVTM, CDR2 ANQGSEA. The CDR3 sequence: CSVEPGTSGTYEQYF. As DNA, the CDR3 is TGCAGCGTCGAACCCGGGACTAGCGGGACCTACGAGCAGTACTTC.

This chain connects TRBV5-1 to TRBJ2-3, with 10 positions matching TRBD1. V shed 5 bases and J 4 bases; nucleotides not matched to a gene: 7. The germline CDR1 and CDR2 sequences are SGHRS and YFSETQ. The CDR3 is made up of 15 amino acids. CDR3 DNA sequence: TGCGCCAGCAGACGGACAGGGGGTGAACCAGATACGCAGTATTTT. Protein sequence: CASRRTGGEPDTQYF.

This clonotype was seen repeatedly, ten times or more. This sequence joins TRBV29-1 and TRBJ2-1; 7 bases align to TRBD2. Germline-derived CDR1 and CDR2 are SQVTM and ANQGSEA. The CDR3 runs 14 residues. V lost 4 bases to trimming and J lost 2 bases; unmatched junction nucleotides: 5. The CDR3 nucleotides are TGCAGCGTTGCCCCCAGCGGGACCTACAATGAGCAGTTCTTC. This translates into CSVAPSGTYNEQFF.

The chain recombines TRBV7-9 with TRBJ2-1; weak D call: TRBD2 (5 bases). Germline V lookup: CDR1 SEHNR, CDR2 FQNEAQ (reference sequence). V was shortened by 5 bases and J by 6 bases, with 11 bases between the two germline ends. The CDR3 runs to 13 residues. The CDR3 sequence: CASSKGLLNEQFF. CDR3 nucleotide sequence: TGTGCCAGCAGCAAAGGACTTCTCAATGAGCAGTTCTTC. Supplemented by reference TRBV7-9 and TRBJ2-1, the full variable domain reads DTGVSQNPRHKITKRGQNVTFRCDPISEHNRLYWYRQTLGQGPEFLTYFQNEAQLEKSRLLSDRFSAERPKGSFSTLEIQRTEQGDSAMYLCASSKGLLNEQFFGPGTRLTVL.

This clonotype occurred a few times. The chain joins TRBV20-1 to TRBJ2-7; 7 nucleotides line up with TRBD2. V dropped 4 bases and J dropped 3; count of bases not matched to a gene: 9. The CDR3 sequence is 14 residues long. Germline loops: CDR1 DFQATT, CDR2 SNEGSKA (reference sequence). CDR3 in DNA: TGCAGTGCTACCCTGCCGGGAGGACGCTACGAGCAGTACTTC. Protein: CSATLPGGRYEQYF.

The genes are TRBV12-3 or TRBV12-4 and TRBJ2-3, with D possibly being TRBD1 (6 bases). The CDR3 is 15 amino acids. The ends were cut back, 2 bases at V and 2 bases at J, with 11 bases in the middle. DNA of the CDR3: TGTGCCAGCAGTTTATTGACAGGTGTCACAGATACGCAGTATTTT. Its protein product is CASSLLTGVTDTQYF.

In its sample, this clonotype was seen many times. At one of its ends the junction is not consistent with the germline gene, which may arise from a read error. The chain couples TRBV20-1 to TRBJ2-2; no clear D. The CDR3 length is 11 residues. Germline CDR1 and CDR2: DFQATT and SNEGSKA (reference sequence). CDR3 in amino acids: CSADNNGELFF. The CDR3 region has the DNA TGCAGTGCTGACAACAACGGGGAGCTGTTTTTT.

The chain is built from TRBV27 and TRBJ2-1, with a possible D match to TRBD2 (5 bases). Germline CDR1 reads MNHEY; CDR2 reads SMNVEV (reference sequence). This CDR3 region has 15 residues. The V end lost 7 bases, the J end lost 2 bases, and 15 bases lay between the germline ends. CDR3 coding DNA: TGTGCCAGCATCAAATCCCGGGGAACCTACAATGAGCAGTTCTTC. Translating it yields CASIKSRGTYNEQFF.

This chain links TRBV5-6 with TRBJ1-1; maybe TRBD1 (5 bases). The ends were cut back, 0 bases at V and 7 bases at J, with 7 bases in the middle. Germline CDR1 reads SGHDT; CDR2 reads YYEEEE. CDR3 size: 12 residues. The CDR3 region is CASSLAGYEAFF. As DNA, the CDR3 is TGTGCCAGCAGCTTGGCAGGGTATGAAGCTTTCTTT. Supplemented by reference TRBV5-6 and TRBJ1-1, the full variable domain reads DAGVTQSPTHLIKTRGQQVTLRCSPKSGHDTVSWYQQALGQGPQFIFQYYEEEERQRGNFPDRFSGHQFPNYSSELNVNALLLGDSALYLCASSLAGYEAFFGQGTRLTVV.

The chain carries TRBV4-3 and TRBJ2-6; 9 bases map to TRBD2. The V gene end was trimmed by 0 bases and the J gene end by 3 bases; junction bases not matched to a gene: 9. The germline gives CDR1 LGHNA, CDR2 YSLEER. The CDR3 has 19 residues. CDR3 region: CASSQDWVAGEVGANVLTF. The CDR3 DNA sequence: TGCGCCAGCAGCCAAGATTGGGTAGCGGGAGAAGTTGGGGCCAACGTCCTGACTTTC.

At least ten counts were recorded for this clonotype. This sequence joins TRBV24-1 and TRBJ2-6, with D hard to call. This CDR3 is built from 15 residues. In germline, CDR1 is KGHDR, CDR2 SFDVKD. Between the trimmed V and J ends, which lost 4 bases and 0 bases, there was a span of 6 bases. DNA of the CDR3: TGTGCCACCAGTGAAGCAGGCTCTGGGGCCAACGTCCTGACTTTC. Translating gives CATSEAGSGANVLTF.

The CDR3 nucleotides are TGTGCCAGCAGCTCTAGCGGGAGGGCCCCAGATACGCAGTATTTT. Its protein is CASSSSGRAPDTQYF. The V gene is TRBV9, the J gene TRBJ2-3; 12 positions match TRBD2. V lost 4 bases, J lost 4 bases, and 4 bases stayed unmatched. The CDR3 has 15 residues. Germline V gene lookup returns CDR1 SGDLS and CDR2 YYNGEE.

The chain is built from TRBV15 and TRBJ2-5; the D gene is possibly TRBD2 (5 bases). V lost 0 bases and J lost 4, with 12 bases in between. CDR1 and CDR2 (germline): LNHNV, YYDKDF (reference sequence). CDR3 size: 15 residues. CDR3 in amino acids: CATSRDIGAGETQYF. In DNA, the CDR3 is TGTGCCACCAGCAGAGATATAGGCGCGGGAGAGACCCAGTACTTC.

This chain links TRBV4-1 with TRBJ2-7; 9 bases are a match to TRBD1. CDR1 and CDR2 (germline): MGHRA, YSYEKL. This CDR3 has 19 amino acids. Trimming removed 0 bases from V and 7 bases from J; junction bases left unmatched: 19. This CDR3 is CASSQEAPLTWTGESEQYF. In DNA, the CDR3 is TGCGCCAGCAGCCAAGAGGCCCCTCTCACTTGGACAGGGGAAAGTGAGCAGTACTTC.

The table lists this clonotype with a few counts. The rearrangement links TRBV18 to TRBJ1-5; D gene unclear. The length of the CDR3 is 13 residues. Trimming shortened V by 6 bases and J by 0 bases, and 6 bases separated the two germline ends. Germline CDR1 and CDR2: KGHSH and LQKENI. CDR3 loop: CASSDYSNQPQHF. The CDR3 nucleotides read TGTGCCAGCTCGGATTATAGCAATCAGCCCCAGCATTTT.

This clonotype was seen many times. The V call is TRBV20-1, the J call TRBJ2-1, with D perhaps TRBD2 (6 bases). The CDR3 spans 16 residues. V lost 3 bases and J lost 0, with 15 bases in between. Germline V gene lookup returns CDR1 DFQATT and CDR2 SNEGSKA (reference sequence). CDR3 nucleotides: TGCAGTGCTAGTAGGCTAGCGTGGAGCTCCTACAATGAGCAGTTCTTC. Protein product: CSASRLAWSSYNEQFF.

This clonotype has only a few counts. The chain combines TRBV20-1 with TRBJ1-4; TRBD1 matches 9 bases. V lost 6 bases, J lost 5 bases, and 7 bases stayed unmatched. Germline CDR1 reads DFQATT; CDR2 reads SNEGSKA (reference sequence). The CDR3 is made up of 14 amino acids. The chain's CDR3 is CSAAAGTGNEKLFF. Here the CDR3 DNA reads TGCAGTGCAGCGGCCGGGACAGGGAATGAAAAACTGTTTTTT.